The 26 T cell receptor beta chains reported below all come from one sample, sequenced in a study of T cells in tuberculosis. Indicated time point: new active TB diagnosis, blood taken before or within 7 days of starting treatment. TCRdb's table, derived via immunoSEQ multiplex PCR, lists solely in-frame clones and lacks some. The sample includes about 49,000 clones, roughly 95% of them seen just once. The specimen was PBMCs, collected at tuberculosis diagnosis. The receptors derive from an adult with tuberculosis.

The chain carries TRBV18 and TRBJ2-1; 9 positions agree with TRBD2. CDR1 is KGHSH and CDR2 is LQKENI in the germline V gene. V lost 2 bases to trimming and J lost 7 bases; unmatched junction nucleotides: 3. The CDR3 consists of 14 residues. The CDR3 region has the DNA TGTGCCAGCTCACCAAGCCTAGCGGGGAATGAGCAGTTCTTC. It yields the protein CASSPSLAGNEQFF.

DNA of the CDR3: TGTGCCAGCAGCTTGGCCGTGACAGGGGGAGGAAACACCATATATTTT. Translated: CASSLAVTGGGNTIYF. The rearrangement joins TRBV5-4 to TRBJ1-3; 9 bases line up with TRBD1. Germline CDR1 reads SGHNT; CDR2 reads YYREEE (reference sequence). V shed 0 bases and J 4 bases; nucleotides not matched to a gene: 5. The CDR3 contains 16 residues.

Here the CDR3 DNA reads TGTGCCAGTTTGGAGGGCGGGAGGGCTGGAGATACGCAGTATTTT. This encodes CASLEGGRAGDTQYF. The chain carries TRBV28 and TRBJ2-3, with 9 nucleotides matching TRBD2. V lost 9 bases to trimming and J lost 5 bases; unmatched junction nucleotides: 12. CDR3 size: 15 residues. Germline CDR1 MDHEN, CDR2 SYDVKM.

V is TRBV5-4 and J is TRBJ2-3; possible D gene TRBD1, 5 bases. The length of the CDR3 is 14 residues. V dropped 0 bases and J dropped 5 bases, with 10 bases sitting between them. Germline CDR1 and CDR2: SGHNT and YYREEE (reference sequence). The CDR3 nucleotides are TGTGCCAGCAGCTTGGGGGGCGACGGAGATACGCAGTATTTT. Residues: CASSLGGDGDTQYF.

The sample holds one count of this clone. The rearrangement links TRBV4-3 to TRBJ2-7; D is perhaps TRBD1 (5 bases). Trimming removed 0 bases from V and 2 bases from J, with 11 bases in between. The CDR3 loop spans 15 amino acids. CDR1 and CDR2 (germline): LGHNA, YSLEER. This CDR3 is CASSQDGSGTYEQYF. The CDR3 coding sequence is TGCGCCAGCAGCCAAGACGGGTCAGGGACCTACGAGCAGTACTTC.

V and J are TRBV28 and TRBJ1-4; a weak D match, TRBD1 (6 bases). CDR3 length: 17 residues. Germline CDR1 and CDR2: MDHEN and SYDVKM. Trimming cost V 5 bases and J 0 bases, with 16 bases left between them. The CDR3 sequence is CASSRLGEGATNEKLFF. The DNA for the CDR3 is TGTGCCAGCAGTCGATTGGGAGAGGGGGCAACTAATGAAAAACTGTTTTTT.

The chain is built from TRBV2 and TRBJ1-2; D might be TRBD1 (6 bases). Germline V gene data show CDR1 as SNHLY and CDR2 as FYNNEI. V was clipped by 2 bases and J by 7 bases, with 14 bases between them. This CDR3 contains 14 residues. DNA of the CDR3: TGTGCCAGCAGTGAAACCCGACAGGAGAGTGGCTACACCTTC. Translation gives CASSETRQESGYTF.

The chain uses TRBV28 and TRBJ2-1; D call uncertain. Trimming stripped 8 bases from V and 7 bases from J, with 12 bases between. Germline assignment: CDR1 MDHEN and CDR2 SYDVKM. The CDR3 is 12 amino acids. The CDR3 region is CASQKMRNEQFF. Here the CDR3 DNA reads TGTGCCAGCCAAAAGATGAGGAATGAGCAGTTCTTC.

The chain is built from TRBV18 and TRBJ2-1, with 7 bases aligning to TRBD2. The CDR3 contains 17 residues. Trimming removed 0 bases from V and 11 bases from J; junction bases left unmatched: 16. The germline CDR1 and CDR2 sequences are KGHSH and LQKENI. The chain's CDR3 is CASSPPVRDYDYDKQFF. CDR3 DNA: TGTGCCAGCTCACCACCAGTCCGGGACTACGATTACGATAAGCAGTTCTTC.

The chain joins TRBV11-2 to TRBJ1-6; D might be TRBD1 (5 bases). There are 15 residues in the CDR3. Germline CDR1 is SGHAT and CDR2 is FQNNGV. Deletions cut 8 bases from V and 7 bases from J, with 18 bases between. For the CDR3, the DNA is TGTGCCAGCCGGGGGATGGGTCCGAAGAATTCACCCCTCCACTTT. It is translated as CASRGMGPKNSPLHF.

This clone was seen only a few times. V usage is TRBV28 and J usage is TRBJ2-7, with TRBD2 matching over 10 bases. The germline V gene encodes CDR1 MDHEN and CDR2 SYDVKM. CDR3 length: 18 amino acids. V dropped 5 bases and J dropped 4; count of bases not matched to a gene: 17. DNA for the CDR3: TGTGCCAGCAGTGCAAAACAGGCCGGGACTAGCGTTAGGTACGAGCAGTACTTC. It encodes CASSAKQAGTSVRYEQYF.

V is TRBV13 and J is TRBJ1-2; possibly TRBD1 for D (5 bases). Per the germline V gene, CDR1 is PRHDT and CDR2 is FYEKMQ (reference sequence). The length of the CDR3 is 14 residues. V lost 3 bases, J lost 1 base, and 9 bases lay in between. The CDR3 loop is CASSLLQDNYGYTF. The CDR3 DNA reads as TGTGCCAGCAGCTTGCTACAGGATAACTATGGCTACACCTTC.

The CDR3 loop is CASSLRAEVPHEQFF. CDR3 DNA: TGTGCCAGCAGTTTACGAGCGGAAGTACCGCATGAGCAGTTCTTC. The V and J genes are TRBV27 and TRBJ2-1, with D perhaps TRBD2 (5 bases). The CDR3 extends over 15 amino acids. V was trimmed by 2 bases and J by 8 bases, leaving 16 bases between them. Germline V gene data show CDR1 as MNHEY and CDR2 as SMNVEV (reference sequence).

The CDR3 DNA sequence: TGCAGCGTTGTGGGAGGGTCCACAGATACGCAGTATTTT. It yields the protein CSVVGGSTDTQYF. J is TRBJ2-3 and V is TRBV29-1; 7 bases align to TRBD2. Trimming cost V 4 bases and J 2 bases; bases outside gene matches: 3. The CDR3 contains 13 residues. The germline CDR1 and CDR2 sequences are SQVTM and ANQGSEA.

The CDR3 reads CSAPVVNEQFF. DNA of the CDR3: TGCAGTGCCCCAGTGGTCAATGAGCAGTTCTTC. The J gene is TRBJ2-1, the V gene TRBV20-1; D is ambiguous. The CDR3 loop spans 11 amino acids. V lost 6 bases and J lost 6, with 9 bases in between. From germline, CDR1 is DFQATT and CDR2 SNEGSKA (reference sequence).

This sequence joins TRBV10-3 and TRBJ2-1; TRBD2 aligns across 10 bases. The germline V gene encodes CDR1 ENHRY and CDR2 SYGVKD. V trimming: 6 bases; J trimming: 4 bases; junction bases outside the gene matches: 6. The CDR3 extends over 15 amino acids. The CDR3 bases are TGTGCCATCAGCTCGACTAGCGGGCAATACAATGAGCAGTTCTTC. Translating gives CAISSTSGQYNEQFF.

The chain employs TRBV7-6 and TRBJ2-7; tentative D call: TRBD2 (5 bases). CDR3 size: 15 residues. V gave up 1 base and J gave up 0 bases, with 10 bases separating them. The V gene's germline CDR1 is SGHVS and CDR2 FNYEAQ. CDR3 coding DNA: TGTGCCAGCAGCTTAGGAGGGTTTAGCTCCTACGAGCAGTACTTC. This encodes CASSLGGFSSYEQYF.

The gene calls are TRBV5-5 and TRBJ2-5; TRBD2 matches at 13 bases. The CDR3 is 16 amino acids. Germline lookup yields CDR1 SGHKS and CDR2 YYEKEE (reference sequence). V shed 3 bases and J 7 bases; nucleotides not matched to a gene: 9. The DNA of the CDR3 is TGTGCCAGCAGCTCACTAGGGACTAGCGGGAAAGTGACCCAGTACTTC. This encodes CASSSLGTSGKVTQYF.

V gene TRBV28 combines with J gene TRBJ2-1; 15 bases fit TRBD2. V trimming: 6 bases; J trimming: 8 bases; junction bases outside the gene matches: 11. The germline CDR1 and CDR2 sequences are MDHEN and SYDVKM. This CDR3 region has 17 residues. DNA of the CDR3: TGTGCCAGCAGAGGGGGACTAGCGGGAGGAGGACACCATGAGCAGTTCTTC. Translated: CASRGGLAGGGHHEQFF.

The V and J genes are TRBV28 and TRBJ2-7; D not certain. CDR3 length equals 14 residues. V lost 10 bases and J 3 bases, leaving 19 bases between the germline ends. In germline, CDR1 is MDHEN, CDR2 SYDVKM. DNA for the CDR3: TGTGCCACCTGGTCCCCTCAAGAGATCTACGAGCAGTACTTC. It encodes CATWSPQEIYEQYF.

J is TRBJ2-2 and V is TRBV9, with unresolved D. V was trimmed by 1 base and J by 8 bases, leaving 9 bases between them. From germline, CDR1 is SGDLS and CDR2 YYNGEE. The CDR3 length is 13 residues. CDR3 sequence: CASSVLSSGELFF. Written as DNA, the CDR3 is TGTGCCAGCAGCGTACTTAGCTCGGGGGAGCTGTTTTTT. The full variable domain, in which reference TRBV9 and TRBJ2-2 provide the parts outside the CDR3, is DSGVTQTPKHLITATGQRVTLRCSPRSGDLSVYWYQQSLDQGLQFLIQYYNGEERAKGNILERFSAQQFPDLHSELNLSSLELGDSALYFCASSVLSSGELFFGEGSRLTVL.

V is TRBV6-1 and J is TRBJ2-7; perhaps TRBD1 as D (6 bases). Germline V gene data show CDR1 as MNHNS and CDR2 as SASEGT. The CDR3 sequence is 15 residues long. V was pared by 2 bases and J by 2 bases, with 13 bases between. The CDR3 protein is CASSELTGTPYEQYF. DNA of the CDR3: TGTGCCAGCAGTGAATTGACAGGAACCCCCTACGAGCAGTACTTC.

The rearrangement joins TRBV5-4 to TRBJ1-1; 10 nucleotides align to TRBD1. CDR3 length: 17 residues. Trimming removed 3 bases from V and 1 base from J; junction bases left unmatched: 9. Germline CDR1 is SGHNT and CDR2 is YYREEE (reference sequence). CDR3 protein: CASSSGGQGVTNTEAFF. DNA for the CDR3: TGTGCCAGCAGCTCGGGAGGACAGGGGGTAACGAACACTGAAGCTTTCTTT.

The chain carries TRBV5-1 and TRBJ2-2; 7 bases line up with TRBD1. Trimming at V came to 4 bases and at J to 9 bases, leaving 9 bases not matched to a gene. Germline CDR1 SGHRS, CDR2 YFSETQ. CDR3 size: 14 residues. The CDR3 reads CASSVGTVHRELFF. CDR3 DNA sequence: TGCGCCAGCAGCGTGGGGACAGTCCACAGGGAGCTGTTTTTT.

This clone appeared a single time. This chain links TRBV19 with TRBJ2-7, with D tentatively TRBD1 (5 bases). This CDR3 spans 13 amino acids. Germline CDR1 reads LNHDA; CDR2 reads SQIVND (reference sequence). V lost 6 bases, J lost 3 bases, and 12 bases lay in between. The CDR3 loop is CASRLDGHYEQYF. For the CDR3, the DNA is TGTGCCAGTAGGCTAGACGGACACTACGAGCAGTACTTC.

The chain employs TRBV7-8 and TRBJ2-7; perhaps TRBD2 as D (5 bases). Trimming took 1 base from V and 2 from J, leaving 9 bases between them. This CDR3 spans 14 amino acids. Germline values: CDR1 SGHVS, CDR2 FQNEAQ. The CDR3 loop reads CASSLGNGAYEQYF. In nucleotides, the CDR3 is TGTGCCAGCAGCTTAGGTAACGGGGCCTACGAGCAGTACTTC.